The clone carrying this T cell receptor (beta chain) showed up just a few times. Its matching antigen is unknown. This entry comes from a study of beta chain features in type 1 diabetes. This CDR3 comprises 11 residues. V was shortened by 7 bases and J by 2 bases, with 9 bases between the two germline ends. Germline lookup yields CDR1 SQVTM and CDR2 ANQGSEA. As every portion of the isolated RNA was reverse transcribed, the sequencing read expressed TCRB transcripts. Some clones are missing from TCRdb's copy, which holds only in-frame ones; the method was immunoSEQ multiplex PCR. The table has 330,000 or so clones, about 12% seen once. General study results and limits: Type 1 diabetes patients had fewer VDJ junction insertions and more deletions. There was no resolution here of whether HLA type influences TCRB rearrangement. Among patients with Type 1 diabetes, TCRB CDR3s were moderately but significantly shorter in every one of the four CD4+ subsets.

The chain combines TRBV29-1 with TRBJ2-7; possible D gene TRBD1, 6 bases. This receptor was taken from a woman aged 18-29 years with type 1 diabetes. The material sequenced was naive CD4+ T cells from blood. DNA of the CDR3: TGCAGCGCAGGACAGCCCTACGAGCAGTACTTC. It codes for CSAGQPYEQYF.